These T cell receptor beta chains were read from a single sample in a study of neoadjuvant anti-PD-1 for oral cavity cancer. Sequencing used immunoSEQ multiplex PCR; TCRdb keeps in-frame clones, though not all of them. The sample lists 55,000 to 80,000 clones, 85% to 90% occurring once. The sample consisted of PBMCs, taken after nivolumab (anti-PD-1) treatment. The receptors derive from a person aged 40 to 85 with oral cavity squamous cell carcinoma. Each CDR3 is given with its conserved first and last residue. A D gene is named only where the DNA matches it firmly. Size is stated for part of the rows, as once, few or many counts, or as a class when the clone is expanded.

>-|TRBV7-3|-|TRBJ2-3|15
CASSFGGPRTDTQYF
>-|TRBV6-6|-|TRBJ1-1|16
CASIPWEGQGNTEAFF
>-|TRBV6-4|-|TRBJ1-1|13
CASSREIDTEAFF
>-|TRBV28|-|TRBJ2-1|17
CASSGAWRGSSYNEQFF
>-|TRBV12-5|-|TRBJ2-7|12
CASGFGTREQYF
>-|TRBV5-1|TRBD2|TRBJ2-3|17
CASSPGVAGGNTDTQYF
>-|TRBV14|-|TRBJ2-1|15
CASSQAWGLYNEQFF
>-|TRBV2|-|TRBJ1-1|19
CASSEAFSWAREGDTEAFF
>once|TRBV6-1|-|TRBJ2-3|15
CASSALRGSTDTQYF
>-|TRBV18|-|TRBJ1-5|15
CASSSTAQINQPQHF
>-|TRBV4-2|-|TRBJ2-3|18
CASSPVTGTGEGWSTQYF
>-|TRBV6-6|TRBD2|TRBJ2-2|16
CASSYSRGVNTGELFF
>-|TRBV5-1|-|TRBJ2-3|14
CASSSAGNTDTQYF
>-|TRBV19|TRBD1|TRBJ1-6|14
CASTRTGSNSPLHF
>-|TRBV18|-|TRBJ1-5|16
CASSPLGRGENQPQHF